Given below is one T cell receptor beta chain in context. The CDR3 totals 15 residues. V lost 1 base and J lost 0, with 6 bases in between. The germline CDR1 and CDR2 sequences are MDHEN and SYDVKM. Some clones are missing from TCRdb's copy, which holds only in-frame ones; the method was immunoSEQ multiplex PCR. The table lists approximately 70,000 clones, 82% of them singletons. The data are from a study of OX40 agonist ivuxolimab in advanced cancers. The TCR was taken from an adult with an advanced solid tumor such as melanoma, head and neck, liver or kidney cancer. The material was CD4+ or CD8+ T cells sorted from blood, obtained in a trial of the OX40 agonist ivuxolimab. The rearrangement uses TRBV28 and TRBJ2-2; D perhaps matches TRBD2 (5 bases). The CDR3 loop is CASSLSGANTGELFF. The CDR3 nucleotides are TGTGCCAGCAGTTTATCCGGGGCGAACACCGGGGAGCTGTTTTTT.